These T cell receptor beta chains were read from a single sample in a study of blood T cell repertoires in COVID-19. Sequencing used immunoSEQ multiplex PCR; TCRdb keeps in-frame clones, though not all of them. The table lists fewer than 150,000 clones, 84% of them singletons. Sequenced: peripheral blood. The receptors come from a young woman who had recovered from COVID-19. Each CDR3 is given with its conserved first and last residue. D genes are given only for firm matches. Size is stated for part of the rows, as once, few or many counts, or as a class when the clone is expanded.

CDR3 protein	CDR3 DNA	J gene	D gene	clone size	V gene
CASTSTVLGTEAFF	TGTGCCAGTACCTCGACAGTCCTCGGGACTGAAGCTTTCTTT	TRBJ1-1	-	-	TRBV19
CASSPTFARQPQHF	TGTGCCAGCAGTCCGACCTTCGCCAGGCAGCCCCAGCATTTT	TRBJ1-5	-	-	TRBV9
CASSDHRNNSPLHF	TGTGCCAGCAGTGACCACAGAAATAATTCACCCCTCCACTTT	TRBJ1-6	-	-	TRBV6-1
CASSQDFLAGDAGELFF	TGTGCCAGCAGCCAAGATTTCCTAGCGGGAGACGCCGGGGAGCTGTTTTTT	TRBJ2-2	TRBD2	-	TRBV3-1/TRBV3-2
CASSEEVHNYGYTF	TGTGCCAGCAGTGAAGAAGTACATAACTATGGCTACACCTTC	TRBJ1-2	-	-	TRBV2
CAWSTGWEQYF	TGTGCCTGGAGTACAGGGTGGGAGCAGTACTTC	TRBJ2-7	-	few	TRBV30
CASSQEWRQGNEQYF	TGTGCCAGCAGCCAAGAGTGGAGGCAGGGGAACGAGCAGTACTTC	TRBJ2-7	-	-	TRBV3-1/TRBV3-2
CASSQSGQAVYGYTF	TGTGCCAGCAGCCAGAGCGGCCAGGCCGTCTATGGCTACACCTTC	TRBJ1-2	-	-	TRBV14
CASSLLGTSRDEQFF	TGTGCCAGCAGCTTACTGGGGACTAGCAGAGATGAGCAGTTCTTC	TRBJ2-1	TRBD2	once	TRBV7-3
CASSPITGGQTDTQYF	TGTGCCAGCTCACCAATCACAGGGGGCCAGACGGATACGCAGTATTTT	TRBJ2-3	TRBD1	-	TRBV18
CASSPGLAGMLTDTQYF	TGTGCCAGCAGCCCGGGACTAGCGGGGATGCTGACAGATACGCAGTATTTT	TRBJ2-3	TRBD2	-	TRBV7-9
CASSEGGGLSTDTQYF	TGTGCCAGCAGCGAGGGGGGGGGCCTGAGCACAGATACGCAGTATTTT	TRBJ2-3	-	-	TRBV5-6
CASILGAGTYNEQFF	TGTGCCAGCATCCTGGGCGCAGGAACCTACAATGAGCAGTTCTTC	TRBJ2-1	-	-	TRBV7-9
CASSLSGGTGAYEQYF	TGTGCCAGCAGCCTTTCCGGGGGGACAGGGGCCTACGAGCAGTACTTC	TRBJ2-7	TRBD1	-	TRBV5-4
CATSSSGINTGELFF	TGTGCCACCAGCAGTTCCGGGATAAACACCGGGGAGCTGTTTTTT	TRBJ2-2	-	-	TRBV15
CASSRPENTEAFF	TGTGCCAGCTCACGGCCAGAGAACACTGAAGCTTTCTTT	TRBJ1-1	-	-	TRBV18
CASSTPQGLYEQYF	TGTGCCAGCAGTACCCCGCAGGGACTCTACGAGCAGTACTTC	TRBJ2-7	-	few	TRBV28
CASSQEGSGMYEQYF	TGTGCCAGCAGCCAAGAGGGTAGCGGGATGTACGAGCAGTACTTC	TRBJ2-7	TRBD2	-	TRBV4-2
CASSHPIEGNYGYTF	TGTGCCAGCAGTCACCCCATCGAGGGTAACTATGGCTACACCTTC	TRBJ1-2	-	few	TRBV6-5
CASSYRRGSYNEQFF	TGTGCCAGCAGTTACCGGCGGGGCTCCTACAATGAGCAGTTCTTC	TRBJ2-1	-	-	TRBV6-5
CATSPGLVEQYF	TGTGCCACCAGCCCCGGACTAGTCGAGCAGTACTTC	TRBJ2-7	TRBD2	once	TRBV15
CASSFFRTENTGELFF	TGTGCCAGCAGCTTTTTTAGGACAGAGAACACCGGGGAGCTGTTTTTT	TRBJ2-2	-	-	TRBV5-8